Listed below are T cell receptor beta chains from one sample, sequenced in a study of cytomegalovirus exposure and HLA in healthy donors. TCRdb's table, derived via immunoSEQ multiplex PCR, lists solely in-frame clones and lacks some. The sample has fewer than 110,000 clones, around 78% seen once. Sequencing input: PBMCs. The receptors originated from a man younger than 45 in good health and CMV-seronegative. The CDR3 runs from the conserved cysteine through the conserved F or W. A D gene is named only where the DNA matches it firmly. A row's size may be missing; if present it is once, few, many or a size class.

DNA | CDR3 | D | J | size | V
TGTGCCAGCGGGGCGGGAGCGGCAAATGAGCAGTTCTTC | CASGAGAANEQFF | TRBD2 | TRBJ2-1 | - | TRBV6-4
TGTGCCTGGAGTGCTAGCGGGAGACCTTCTGATGAGCAGTTCTTC | CAWSASGRPSDEQFF | TRBD2 | TRBJ2-1 | - | TRBV30
TGTGCCAGCAGTGAATTAGCGGGAGGGGATACGCAGTATTTT | CASSELAGGDTQYF | TRBD2 | TRBJ2-3 | - | TRBV25-1
TGTGCCAGCAGTTACCCCGGGACTTCGGTGATTGGCTACACCTTC | CASSYPGTSVIGYTF | - | TRBJ1-2 | - | TRBV6-5
TGTGCCAGCTCTTCCGGGACAGGGCGGATCAATCAGCCCCAGCATTTT | CASSSGTGRINQPQHF | TRBD1 | TRBJ1-5 | once | TRBV28
TGCGCCAGCAGCCCGGACAGGGACAAAAACATTCAGTACTTC | CASSPDRDKNIQYF | TRBD1 | TRBJ2-4 | - | TRBV5-1
TGTGCCAGCAGTTTATCCCCCAAGAACACCGGGGAGCTGTTTTTT | CASSLSPKNTGELFF | - | TRBJ2-2 | - | TRBV27
TGTGCCAGCAACAGACAGATGAACACTGAAGCTTTCTTT | CASNRQMNTEAFF | - | TRBJ1-1 | once | TRBV2
TGTGCCAGCAGTTTCCGTCTCGGGGTTCCGGGCACTGAAGCTTTCTTT | CASSFRLGVPGTEAFF | - | TRBJ1-1 | - | TRBV28
TGCGCCAGCAAGGCCCAGGGTCTAGGAGAGCAGTACTTC | CASKAQGLGEQYF | - | TRBJ2-7 | - | TRBV5-1
TGTGCCAGCAGCTTGGGCGCAGGGCGGACTGAAGCTTTCTTT | CASSLGAGRTEAFF | - | TRBJ1-1 | - | TRBV5-5
TGCGCCAGCAGTGATACAGCTCCCTACGAGCAGTACTTC | CASSDTAPYEQYF | - | TRBJ2-7 | - | TRBV10-2
TGTGCCAGCAGCTTAGCGGCCAGGGGATGGGGCGAGCAGTACTTC | CASSLAARGWGEQYF | - | TRBJ2-7 | - | TRBV7-9
TGTGCCAGTCAAAGGGCGGGGTTTCCCTACGAGCAGTACTTC | CASQRAGFPYEQYF | - | TRBJ2-7 | - | TRBV28
TGTGCCAGCAGCTTAGGGCCATTTTCTGAAGCTTTCTTT | CASSLGPFSEAFF | - | TRBJ1-1 | - | TRBV7-8
TGTGCCAGCAGTGATTCGACTAGCGGTACGCAGTATTTT | CASSDSTSGTQYF | TRBD2 | TRBJ2-3 | - | TRBV6-5
TGTGCCAGCAGTGAAGGGGGCCCCTCCTACGAGCAGTACTTC | CASSEGGPSYEQYF | - | TRBJ2-7 | once | TRBV6-1
TGTGCCAGCACCCCCAGGGTCACTGAAGCTTTCTTT | CASTPRVTEAFF | - | TRBJ1-1 | - | TRBV28
TGTGCCAGCAGCGTCGGGCAGGGGAGCAATCAGCCCCAGCATTTT | CASSVGQGSNQPQHF | - | TRBJ1-5 | - | TRBV9
TGTGCCAGCAGCAACGAGGGCCTCGAGACCCAGTACTTC | CASSNEGLETQYF | - | TRBJ2-5 | once | TRBV11-3
TGTGCCAGCAGTTTTATAAGGACTAGCGCCACCTACGAGCAGTACTTC | CASSFIRTSATYEQYF | TRBD2 | TRBJ2-7 | - | TRBV28
TGTGTTTTTTTCAAGCAGAAGGCGGCATACGAGCAGTACTTC | CVFFKQKAAYEQYF | - | TRBJ2-7 | - | TRBV30
TGCGCCAGCAGTCGTAAGCCCGGGACTAGCGCGGATACGCAGTATTTT | CASSRKPGTSADTQYF | TRBD2 | TRBJ2-3 | - | TRBV4-1
TGTGCCAGCAGTCCCACAGGGGAACACGAGCAGTACTTC | CASSPTGEHEQYF | TRBD1 | TRBJ2-7 | - | TRBV27
TGTGCCTGGAGTGAGCGAAGGACAGGGGGCCGCAATCAGCCCCAGCATTTT | CAWSERRTGGRNQPQHF | TRBD1 | TRBJ1-5 | few | TRBV30
TGTGCCAGCAGCCCCGGGACAGTTCCCTCTGGAAACACCATATATTTT | CASSPGTVPSGNTIYF | TRBD1 | TRBJ1-3 | few | TRBV28
TGTGCCAGCAGTTCGTTAGCGGGCTCCTACAATGAGCAGTTCTTC | CASSSLAGSYNEQFF | TRBD2 | TRBJ2-1 | - | TRBV27
TGTGCCAGCAGGAGGGGGCAGGGCAATCAGCCCCAGCATTTT | CASRRGQGNQPQHF | TRBD1 | TRBJ1-5 | - | TRBV28
TGCGCCAGCAGCTTACCGGGACAGGGGGCCTACGAGCAGTACTTC | CASSLPGQGAYEQYF | TRBD1 | TRBJ2-7 | - | TRBV5-1
TGTGCCAGCAGCTCGGGACTAGCGGGGATAAACCAAGAGACCCAGTACTTC | CASSSGLAGINQETQYF | TRBD2 | TRBJ2-5 | once | TRBV7-2
TGTGCCGGTAAGGGAGCCGCCGGGACAGGGGGATCGAACACTGAAGCTTTCTTT | CAGKGAAGTGGSNTEAFF | TRBD1 | TRBJ1-1 | - | TRBV28
TGTGCCAGCAGTCCCGACAGGGATGATGGCTACACCTTC | CASSPDRDDGYTF | TRBD1 | TRBJ1-2 | - | TRBV6-5
TGTGCCAGCAGAGAAACAGGGTACGGGGAGCTGTTTTTT | CASRETGYGELFF | - | TRBJ2-2 | - | TRBV6-5
TGTGCCAGTAACCCAACACAGGGTGGTACTGAAGCTTTCTTT | CASNPTQGGTEAFF | - | TRBJ1-1 | - | TRBV19
TGTGCCAGCAGCGTTAATAGCGGGGGGTATCAAGAGACCCAGTACTTC | CASSVNSGGYQETQYF | TRBD2 | TRBJ2-5 | - | TRBV7-2
TGTGCCAGCACAAGGAGGGCAGATACGCAGTATTTT | CASTRRADTQYF | - | TRBJ2-3 | - | TRBV6-1
TGCGCCAGCAGCTTGGCTCGACTAGCGGGGGGTGATGAGCAGTTCTTC | CASSLARLAGGDEQFF | TRBD2 | TRBJ2-1 | - | TRBV5-1
TGTGCCAGTTCTAGCGGGAGGTGGGAGACCCAGTACTTC | CASSSGRWETQYF | TRBD2 | TRBJ2-5 | - | TRBV19
TGTGCCAGCAGCCCAGGGATGAGGGAGACCCAGTACTTC | CASSPGMRETQYF | - | TRBJ2-5 | - | TRBV11-2
TGTGCCAGCAGCTTGACAGGAGTTTCTAATGAAAAACTGTTTTTT | CASSLTGVSNEKLFF | - | TRBJ1-4 | - | TRBV7-9
TGTGCCAGCAAACAGGGGTATAATTCACCCCTCCACTTT | CASKQGYNSPLHF | TRBD1 | TRBJ1-6 | - | TRBV2
TGTGCCAGTAGTATCCAGGGTACGCAGTATTTT | CASSIQGTQYF | - | TRBJ2-3 | - | TRBV19
TGTGCCAGCAGTATAAACAGGGTACCCGGGGCCAACGTCCTGACTTTC | CASSINRVPGANVLTF | - | TRBJ2-6 | once | TRBV11-2